The 22 T cell receptor beta chains below all came from one sample that was sequenced in a study of control samples from healthy donors and cancer patients. The data were produced by immunoSEQ multiplex PCR, yet TCRdb's version contains in-frame clones alone and is incomplete. Of about 130,000 clones listed, more than 85% are singletons. Sequenced material: blood. Every receptor here comes from a man aged 18 to 30 in good health.

This clone was seen a single time. The V and J genes are TRBV6-1 and TRBJ2-5, with no clear D. CDR3 length: 13 residues. Trimming shortened V by 3 bases and J by 2 bases, and 7 bases separated the two germline ends. Germline V lookup: CDR1 MNHNS, CDR2 SASEGT. The CDR3 region has the DNA TGTGCCAGCAGTGACGGACCTCAAGAGACCCAGTACTTC. Protein: CASSDGPQETQYF.

This chain links TRBV5-1 with TRBJ2-7, with D perhaps matching TRBD1 or TRBD2 (5 bases each). Trimming pared 2 bases from V and 6 bases from J, leaving 12 bases between. Germline V gives CDR1 SGHRS, CDR2 YFSETQ. CDR3 length equals 13 residues. CDR3 region: CASSLGTAAEQYF. The DNA for the CDR3 is TGCGCCAGCAGCTTAGGGACGGCGGCCGAGCAGTACTTC.

Only one count was recorded for this clone. The chain's CDR3 is CAIRSTGRTQEKLFF. CDR3 in DNA: TGTGCCATCAGAAGTACGGGCCGGACACAGGAAAAACTGTTTTTT. V is TRBV10-3 and J is TRBJ1-4; TRBD1 might be the D (5 bases). The CDR3 is made up of 15 amino acids. Trimming shortened V by 6 bases and J by 8 bases, and 19 bases separated the two germline ends. Germline CDR1 is ENHRY and CDR2 is SYGVKD.

The chain has TRBV7-2 and TRBJ2-1, with TRBD2 matching over 8 bases. The germline CDR1 and CDR2 sequences are SGHTA and FQGNSA. This CDR3 contains 15 residues. Trimming took 5 bases from V and 8 from J; bases not matched to a gene: 11. CDR3 nucleotide sequence: TGTGCCAGCAGCGTCGGCGGCGGGGGGTTGTATGAGCAGTTCTTC. Translated: CASSVGGGGLYEQFF.

The V gene is TRBV6-1, the J gene TRBJ1-5; D is unclear. From germline, CDR1 is MNHNS and CDR2 SASEGT. The V end lost 3 bases, the J end lost 2 bases, and 5 bases lay between the germline ends. This CDR3 region has 13 residues. The DNA for the CDR3 is TGTGCCAGCAGTGATTTCGGCAATCAGCCCCAGCATTTT. As protein: CASSDFGNQPQHF.

This clone is judged medium-sized (0.01 to 0.1%). The rearrangement joins TRBV7-9 to TRBJ1-1; TRBD1 might be the D (6 bases). The CDR3 runs to 15 residues. Trimming shortened V by 5 bases and J by 0 bases, and 13 bases separated the two germline ends. Germline V gene sequence: CDR1 SEHNR, CDR2 FQNEAQ (reference sequence). In DNA, the CDR3 is TGTGCCAGCAGCCCAACAGGGTCGGTGAACACTGAAGCTTTCTTT. It encodes CASSPTGSVNTEAFF.

The V and J genes are TRBV10-3 and TRBJ1-1; possible D gene TRBD1, 6 bases. The CDR3 contains 11 residues. Germline V gene data show CDR1 as ENHRY and CDR2 as SYGVKD. Trimming stripped 11 bases from V and 2 bases from J, with 9 bases between. Here the CDR3 reads CARGANTEAFF. In DNA form, the CDR3 reads TGTGCCCGGGGGGCAAACACTGAAGCTTTCTTT.

The chain combines TRBV27 with TRBJ1-3, with TRBD1 as a possible D gene (6 bases). The CDR3 runs 13 residues. V dropped 2 bases and J dropped 4 bases, with 6 bases sitting between them. Germline V gives CDR1 MNHEY, CDR2 SMNVEV (reference sequence). The CDR3: CASSLDRGNTIYF. In DNA form, the CDR3 reads TGTGCCAGCAGTTTAGACAGGGGAAACACCATATATTTT.

The chain has TRBV20-1 and TRBJ2-7; 9 nucleotides align to TRBD2. The CDR3 consists of 15 residues. Germline loops: CDR1 DFQATT, CDR2 SNEGSKA (reference sequence). With V trimmed by 3 bases and J by 2 bases, 8 bases remained unmatched. The CDR3 region is CSASLSSGVPYEQYF. CDR3 DNA: TGCAGTGCTAGTCTGTCTAGCGGGGTCCCCTACGAGCAGTACTTC.

The CDR3 reads CASSDSSARGTEAFF. The CDR3 coding sequence is TGTGCCAGCAGTGATTCCTCCGCGAGGGGCACTGAAGCTTTCTTT. The rearrangement joins TRBV25-1 to TRBJ1-1; TRBD1 is a possible D gene (5 bases). From germline, CDR1 is MGHDK and CDR2 SYGVNS. Trimming removed 3 bases at V and 4 bases at J, with 15 bases between. The CDR3 is 15 residues long. Full variable domain (rest looked up from reference TRBV25-1 and TRBJ1-1): EADIYQTPRYLVIGTGKKITLECSQTMGHDKMYWYQQDPGMELHLIHYSYGVNSTEKGDLSSESTVSRIRTEHFPLTLESARPSHTSQYLCASSDSSARGTEAFFGQGTRLTVV.

The V and J genes are TRBV7-9 and TRBJ1-2; D perhaps matches TRBD1 (5 bases). Germline V gene data show CDR1 as SEHNR and CDR2 as FQNEAQ (reference sequence). CDR3 size: 13 residues. V was clipped by 6 bases and J by 5 bases, with 13 bases between them. This CDR3 reads CASSPGQGYGYTF. The CDR3 DNA reads TGTGCCAGCAGTCCAGGGCAGGGTTATGGCTACACCTTC.

The CDR3 sequence: CASGTGASSYNSPLHF. The CDR3 region has the DNA TGTGCCAGCGGGACTGGGGCCAGCTCCTATAATTCACCCCTCCACTTT. The V call is TRBV2, the J call TRBJ1-6, with TRBD1 as a possible D gene (5 bases). The V and J ends lost 8 bases and 0 bases respectively, with 14 bases between them. This CDR3 has 16 residues. Germline assignment: CDR1 SNHLY and CDR2 FYNNEI.

The gene calls are TRBV13 and TRBJ2-5; D is unclear. CDR3 size: 13 residues. The germline V gene has CDR1 PRHDT and CDR2 FYEKMQ (reference sequence). Between the trimmed V and J ends, which lost 3 bases and 2 bases, there was a span of 7 bases. CDR3 in amino acids: CASSLGLQETQYF. CDR3 nucleotide sequence: TGTGCCAGCAGCTTGGGATTGCAAGAGACCCAGTACTTC.

The chain recombines TRBV10-3 with TRBJ2-3; D is possibly TRBD2 (5 bases). In germline, CDR1 is ENHRY, CDR2 SYGVKD. With 7 bases removed from V and 5 bases from J, the gap between germline ends came to 10 bases. The CDR3 covers 12 residues. In nucleotides, the CDR3 is TGTGCCATCAACACTGCGGGAGATACGCAGTATTTT. This translates into CAINTAGDTQYF.

V and J are TRBV6-4 and TRBJ1-1, with D perhaps TRBD1 (5 bases). The CDR3 totals 14 residues. Germline V lookup: CDR1 MRHNA, CDR2 SNTAGT. The V gene lost 6 bases and the J gene lost 1 base, with 12 bases spanning the gap. CDR3 in DNA: TGTGCCAGCAGCCCGGGACGGGAGAACACTGAAGCTTTCTTT. The encoded protein is CASSPGRENTEAFF.

This CDR3 reads CAWSPPRQGRKELFF. The CDR3 bases are TGTGCCTGGAGTCCGCCGCGACAGGGGAGGAAAGAACTGTTTTTT. The gene calls are TRBV30 and TRBJ1-4; TRBD1 matches 8 bases. Trimming at V came to 2 bases and at J to 12 bases, leaving 14 bases not matched to a gene. CDR3 size: 15 residues. Per germline, CDR1 GTSNPN and CDR2 SVGIG (reference sequence).

The rearrangement links TRBV2 to TRBJ2-6, with TRBD1 matching 10 bases. Germline V gene lookup returns CDR1 SNHLY and CDR2 FYNNEI. With 0 bases clipped from V and 8 bases from J, the junction kept 7 bases outside the gene matches. The CDR3 has 17 amino acids. The CDR3: CASSEALPDRGTNVLTF. The CDR3 DNA reads TGTGCCAGCAGTGAAGCGCTTCCGGACAGGGGGACCAACGTCCTGACTTTC.

This chain joins TRBV19 and TRBJ2-2, with D possibly being TRBD1 (6 bases). There are 18 residues in the CDR3. Per germline, CDR1 LNHDA and CDR2 SQIVND (reference sequence). V lost 3 bases and J lost 3, with 20 bases in between. CDR3 protein: CASSIRGPLGSYTGELFF. The CDR3 DNA reads as TGTGCCAGTAGTATCAGGGGTCCTTTGGGGAGCTACACCGGGGAGCTGTTTTTT. The full variable domain, rest sourced from reference TRBV19 and TRBJ2-2, is DGGITQSPKYLFRKEGQNVTLSCEQNLNHDAMYWYRQDPGQGLRLIYYSQIVNDFQKGDIAEGYSVSREKKESFPLTVTSAQKNPTAFYLCASSIRGPLGSYTGELFFGEGSRLTVL.

A single count supports this clone. The chain recombines TRBV19 with TRBJ2-5, with 14 positions matching TRBD2. J was trimmed by 6 bases and V by 6 bases; bases with no gene match: 3. This CDR3 has 14 residues. Germline CDR1 is LNHDA and CDR2 is SQIVND (reference sequence). The CDR3 loop reads CASRGLAGGKTQYF. The CDR3 bases are TGTGCCAGTAGAGGACTAGCGGGGGGTAAGACCCAGTACTTC.

This clone was picked up a small number of times. The chain links TRBV12-3 or TRBV12-4 to TRBJ1-1, with 9 bases matching TRBD1. CDR3 size: 13 residues. With 7 bases clipped from V and 4 bases from J, the junction kept 4 bases outside the gene matches. The CDR3 DNA reads as TGTGCCAGCATTTCGACAGGGGGCACTGAAGCTTTCTTT. This translates into CASISTGGTEAFF.

The chain combines TRBV7-9 with TRBJ2-7; D unclear. The germline V gene encodes CDR1 SEHNR and CDR2 FQNEAQ (reference sequence). The CDR3 extends over 12 amino acids. Trimming removed 3 bases from V and 7 bases from J, with 10 bases in between. The CDR3 here is CASSFYSWEQYF. Written as DNA, the CDR3 is TGTGCCAGCAGCTTCTACAGTTGGGAGCAGTACTTC.

The CDR3 sequence: CASSSGNDGVGSPLHF. Here the CDR3 DNA reads TGTGCCAGCAGCTCTGGGAACGATGGGGTTGGGTCACCCCTCCACTTT. V and J are TRBV7-9 and TRBJ1-6; D is unclear. Trimming shortened V by 4 bases and J by 10 bases, and 20 bases separated the two germline ends. Germline CDR1 and CDR2: SEHNR and FQNEAQ (reference sequence). The CDR3 is made up of 16 amino acids.